Listed below are T cell receptor beta chains from one sample, sequenced in a study of identical twins. TCRdb analysed the 5' RACE reads with MiXCR anew, one entry per CDR3 protein. The sample yields approximately 220,000 distinct CDR3 sequences, less than 8% seen once. This sample also appeared in a second study, on yellow fever vaccine responses in identical twins.

Material for sequencing was memory (CD45RO+) T cells sorted from blood. The receptors here all came from a woman younger than 35 in good health. Both conserved end residues are part of each CDR3. The D gene is left open where the match is weak. Rows may omit the clone size; those that give it use once, few, many or a size class.

d_call | clone_size | j_call | v_call | cdr3_nt | cdr3_aa
- | few | TRBJ2-4 | TRBV7-2 | TGTGCCAGCAGCTTAGAGAGACTAGCCAAAAACATTCAGTACTTC | CASSLERLAKNIQYF
- | many | TRBJ1-1 | TRBV3-1 | TGTGCCAGCAGCCAAGCGTCGTTAGCTTTCTTT | CASSQASLAFF
- | - | TRBJ2-3 | TRBV10-3 | TGTGCCATCAGTGAGTCAGCGGGCCTTTTGGGGGATACGCAGTATTTT | CAISESAGLLGDTQYF
- | few | TRBJ2-5 | TRBV5-4 | TGTGCCAGCAGCATACCCAGGGCCGGGGAGACCCAGTACTTC | CASSIPRAGETQYF
- | few | TRBJ1-3 | TRBV7-2 | TGTGCCAGCAGCTTAGGGACAAACTCTGGAAACACCATATATTTT | CASSLGTNSGNTIYF
- | - | TRBJ2-3 | TRBV29-1 | TGCAGCGTTTGGGGGAGTTGGGGTTCGGACACAGATACGCAGTATTTT | CSVWGSWGSDTDTQYF
- | few | TRBJ1-6 | TRBV20-1 | TGCAGTGCTAGAACGGCAAGCAAAGGGAATTCACCCCTCCACTTT | CSARTASKGNSPLHF
- | - | TRBJ2-3 | TRBV11-2 | TGTGCCAGCAGCCCGAGACTGTCCGGGGGATCAGATACGCAGTATTTT | CASSPRLSGGSDTQYF
TRBD1 | few | TRBJ1-6 | TRBV10-3 | TGTGCCATCAGCCCAGGGGACAGGGGGGATTCACCCCTCCACTTT | CAISPGDRGDSPLHF
TRBD1 | many | TRBJ1-6 | TRBV7-2 | TGTGCCAGCAGCTTAGGAGGGGGCATTCATAATTCACCCCTCCACTTT | CASSLGGGIHNSPLHF
- | - | TRBJ2-2 | TRBV20-1 | TGCAGTGCTAGAGATCGTGGGCAGGGGTCCGGGGAGCTGTTTTTT | CSARDRGQGSGELFF
TRBD1 | - | TRBJ2-1 | TRBV28 | TGTGCCAGCAGTTGGGACAGGGGGGACAATGAGCAGTTCTTC | CASSWDRGDNEQFF
TRBD2 | few | TRBJ2-7 | TRBV4-3 | TGCGCCAGCAGCCCCCGTGGTAGCGGGAGCAACTACTACGAGCAGTACTTC | CASSPRGSGSNYYEQYF
- | many | TRBJ2-3 | TRBV12-3/TRBV12-4 | TGTGCCAGCACACGGGGCCCAGATACGCAGTATTTT | CASTRGPDTQYF
- | - | TRBJ2-2 | TRBV6-2/TRBV6-3 | TGTGCCAGCAGCCCCACTAGCTTCCGGGAGCTGTTTTTT | CASSPTSFRELFF
- | many | TRBJ2-1 | TRBV29-1 | TGCAGCGCCCGTCGGGCAGGGGAGGAAAATGAGCAGTTCTTC | CSARRAGEENEQFF
- | many | TRBJ2-2 | TRBV4-2 | TGTGCCAGCAGCCAAGATCCAGAGGCCACCGGGGAGCTGTTTTTT | CASSQDPEATGELFF
TRBD2 | many | TRBJ2-2 | TRBV5-6 | TGTGCCAGCAGCGGGACTAGCGGGAGGGCCGGAGACACCGGGGAGCTGTTTTTT | CASSGTSGRAGDTGELFF
TRBD1 | - | TRBJ1-5 | TRBV6-1 | TGTGCCAGCAGTGAAGCGAACAGGGGAAATCAGCCCCAGCATTTT | CASSEANRGNQPQHF
- | few | TRBJ1-2 | TRBV12-3/TRBV12-4 | TGTGCCAGCAGTTTACAGGGATCTGGCTACACCTTC | CASSLQGSGYTF
- | few | TRBJ2-5 | TRBV20-1 | TGCAGTGCTAGTCCCGGGGAGGAGACCCAGTACTTC | CSASPGEETQYF
- | - | TRBJ1-3 | TRBV15 | TGTGCCACCAGCAGAGACCACGGTTTTGGGAACACCATATATTTT | CATSRDHGFGNTIYF
- | few | TRBJ2-2 | TRBV20-1 | TGCAGTGCTAGAGTCGGGGCCCTAAACACCGGGGAGCTGTTTTTT | CSARVGALNTGELFF
- | - | TRBJ2-3 | TRBV9 | TGTGCCAGCAGCGTGTCAGGGGCTCGCACAGATACGCAGTATTTT | CASSVSGARTDTQYF
TRBD2 | few | TRBJ2-1 | TRBV11-2 | TGTGCCAGCAGCTTCTTGACTAGCGGGAGCAATGAGCAGTTCTTC | CASSFLTSGSNEQFF
TRBD1 | - | TRBJ2-7 | TRBV27 | TGTGCCAGCAGTTACAGGGGGGACGAGCAGTACTTC | CASSYRGDEQYF
TRBD1 | - | TRBJ2-7 | TRBV5-1 | TGCGCCAGCAGCTTGGTTGGACAGGGGGTTCAAGAGCAGTACTTC | CASSLVGQGVQEQYF
- | few | TRBJ2-7 | TRBV5-8 | TGTGCCAGCAGACCTCGAGAGGGAGGTATCCCCTACGAGCAGTACTTC | CASRPREGGIPYEQYF
TRBD2 | - | TRBJ2-7 | TRBV19 | TGTGCCAGTAGAAGTGGGAGGGCGACTGAGCAGTACTTC | CASRSGRATEQYF
- | few | TRBJ2-7 | TRBV4-2 | TGTGCCAGCAGCCAAGATTGGGCAGTGGGCTACGAGCAGTACTTC | CASSQDWAVGYEQYF
TRBD1 | - | TRBJ1-6 | TRBV28 | TGTGCCAGCAACCAACAGGGGAAGAGGTCACCCCTCCACTTT | CASNQQGKRSPLHF
TRBD1 | - | TRBJ1-2 | TRBV6-1 | TGTGCCAGCAGCTGGGACAGGGACAGCTTCGGCTACACCTTC | CASSWDRDSFGYTF